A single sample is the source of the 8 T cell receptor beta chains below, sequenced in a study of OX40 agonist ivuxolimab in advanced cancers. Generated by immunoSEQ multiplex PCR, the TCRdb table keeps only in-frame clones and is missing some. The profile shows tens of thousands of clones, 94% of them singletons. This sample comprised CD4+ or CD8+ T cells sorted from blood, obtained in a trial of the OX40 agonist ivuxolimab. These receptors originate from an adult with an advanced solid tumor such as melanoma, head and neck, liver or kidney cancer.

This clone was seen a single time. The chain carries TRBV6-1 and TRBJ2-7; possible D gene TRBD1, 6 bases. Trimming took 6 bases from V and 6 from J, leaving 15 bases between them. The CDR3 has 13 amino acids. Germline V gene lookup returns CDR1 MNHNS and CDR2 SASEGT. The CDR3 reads CASRDQGLAEQYF. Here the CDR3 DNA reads TGTGCCAGCAGGGACCAGGGGCTCGCCGAGCAGTACTTC.

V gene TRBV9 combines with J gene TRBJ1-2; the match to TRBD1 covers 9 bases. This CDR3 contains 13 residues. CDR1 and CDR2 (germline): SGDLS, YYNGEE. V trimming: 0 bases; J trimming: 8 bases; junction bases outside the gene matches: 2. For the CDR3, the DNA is TGTGCCAGCAGCGTAGCTACAGGGGGCGGCTACACCTTC. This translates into CASSVATGGGYTF. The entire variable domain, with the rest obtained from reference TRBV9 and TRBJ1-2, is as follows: DSGVTQTPKHLITATGQRVTLRCSPRSGDLSVYWYQQSLDQGLQFLIQYYNGEERAKGNILERFSAQQFPDLHSELNLSSLELGDSALYFCASSVATGGGYTFGSGTRLTVV.

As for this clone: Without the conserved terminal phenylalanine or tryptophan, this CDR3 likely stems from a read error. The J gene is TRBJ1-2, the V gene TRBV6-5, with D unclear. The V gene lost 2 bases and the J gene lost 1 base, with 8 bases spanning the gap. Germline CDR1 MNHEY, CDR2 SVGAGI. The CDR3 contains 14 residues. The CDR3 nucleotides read TGTGCCAGCAGTTACGCGGCAGATAACTATGGCTACACCTCC. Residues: CASSYAADNYGYTS.

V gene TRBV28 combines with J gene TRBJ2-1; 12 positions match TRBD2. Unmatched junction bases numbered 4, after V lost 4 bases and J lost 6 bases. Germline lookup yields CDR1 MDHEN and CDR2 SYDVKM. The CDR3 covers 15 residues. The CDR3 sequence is CASSSLAGGGNEQFF. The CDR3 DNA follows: TGTGCCAGCAGTTCGCTAGCGGGAGGGGGCAATGAGCAGTTCTTC.

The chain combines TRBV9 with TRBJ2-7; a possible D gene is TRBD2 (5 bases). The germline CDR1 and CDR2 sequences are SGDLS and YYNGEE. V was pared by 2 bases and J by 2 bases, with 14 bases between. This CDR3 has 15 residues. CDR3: CASSVEAALPYEQYF. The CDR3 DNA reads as TGTGCCAGCAGCGTTGAAGCGGCGCTTCCCTACGAGCAGTACTTC.

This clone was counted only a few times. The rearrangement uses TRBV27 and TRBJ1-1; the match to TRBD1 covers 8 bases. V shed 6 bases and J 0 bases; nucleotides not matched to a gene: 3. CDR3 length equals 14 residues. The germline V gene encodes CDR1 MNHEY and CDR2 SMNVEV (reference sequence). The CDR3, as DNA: TGTGCCAGCAGCTCGGGACAGGTGAACACTGAAGCTTTCTTT. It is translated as CASSSGQVNTEAFF.

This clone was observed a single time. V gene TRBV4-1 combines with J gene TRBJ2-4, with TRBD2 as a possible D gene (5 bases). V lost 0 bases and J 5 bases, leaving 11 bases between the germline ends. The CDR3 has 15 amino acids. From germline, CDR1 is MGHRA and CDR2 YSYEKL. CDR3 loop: CASSQDWGVENIQYF. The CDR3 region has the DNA TGCGCCAGCAGCCAAGATTGGGGAGTGGAAAACATTCAGTACTTC.

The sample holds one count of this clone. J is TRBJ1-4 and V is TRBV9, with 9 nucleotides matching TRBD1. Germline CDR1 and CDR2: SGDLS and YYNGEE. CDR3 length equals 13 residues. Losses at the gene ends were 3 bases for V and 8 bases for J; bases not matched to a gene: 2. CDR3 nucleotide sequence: TGTGCCAGCAGCGCTGGGACAGGGGAAAAACTGTTTTTT. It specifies CASSAGTGEKLFF.